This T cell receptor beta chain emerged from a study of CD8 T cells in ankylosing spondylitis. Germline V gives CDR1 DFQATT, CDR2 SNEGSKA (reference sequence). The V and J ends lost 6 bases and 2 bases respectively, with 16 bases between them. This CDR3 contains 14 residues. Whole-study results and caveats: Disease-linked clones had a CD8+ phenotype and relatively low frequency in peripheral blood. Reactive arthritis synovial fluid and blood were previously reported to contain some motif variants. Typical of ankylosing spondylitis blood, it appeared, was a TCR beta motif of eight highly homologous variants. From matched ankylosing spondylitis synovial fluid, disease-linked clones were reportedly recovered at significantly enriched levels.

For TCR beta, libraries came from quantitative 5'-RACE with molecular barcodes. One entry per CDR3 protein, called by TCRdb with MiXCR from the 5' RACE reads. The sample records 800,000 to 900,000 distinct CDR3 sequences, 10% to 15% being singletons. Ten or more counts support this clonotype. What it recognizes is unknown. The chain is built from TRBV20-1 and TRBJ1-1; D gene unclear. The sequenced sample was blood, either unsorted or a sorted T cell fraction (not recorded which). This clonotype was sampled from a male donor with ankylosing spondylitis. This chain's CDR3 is CSALLAGTNTEAFF. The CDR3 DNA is TGCAGTGCCCTACTAGCAGGTACCAACACTGAAGCTTTCTTT.